This T cell receptor beta chain was recorded in a study of blood T cell repertoires in COVID-19. Study-wide background: Samples came from the United States, Italy and Spain, spanning acute and convalescent COVID-19. Sources were T cells, B-cell-depleted T cells, or PBMCs; the material itself was cDNA or gDNA.

Repertoires were generated with immunoSEQ multiplex PCR, while TCRdb's copy carries only in-frame clones and drops some. Of a few hundred thousand clones listed, about 83% were seen once; the top ten hold over 1%. This CDR3 region has 14 residues. Trimming removed 3 bases from V and 0 bases from J, with 9 bases in between. Germline values: CDR1 SGHRS, CDR2 YFSETQ. The chain is built from TRBV5-1 and TRBJ2-5; D possibly corresponds to TRBD2 (6 bases). This TCR derives from a woman between 25 and 40 years old with COVID-19, enrolled during active disease. The material sequenced was peripheral blood. DNA for the CDR3: TGCGCCAGCAGCTGGGACTTGAACCAAGAGACCCAGTACTTC. Translation gives CASSWDLNQETQYF.